Listed below are T cell receptor beta chains from one sample, sequenced in a study of control samples from healthy donors and cancer patients. Here immunoSEQ multiplex PCR was the method, and the copy in TCRdb shows in-frame clones only, minus some. The sample yields 75,000 to 95,000 clones, approximately 95% seen once. The sequencing sample was made of blood. Receptors were obtained from a woman aged 30 to 39 in good health. CDR3s include the opening cysteine and the closing phenylalanine or tryptophan. Each record gives: J gene, V gene, clone size, D gene, CDR3 protein, CDR3 DNA. D genes are given only for firm matches. Expanded clones get a size class; other rows say once, few or many, or leave the size out.

TRBJ2-1 TRBV2 - TRBD2 CASNPGLAAYNEQFF TGTGCCAGCAACCCGGGACTAGCGGCGTACAATGAGCAGTTCTTC
TRBJ2-5 TRBV7-9 - - CASSNGQIQETQYF TGTGCCAGCAGCAACGGACAAATACAAGAGACCCAGTACTTC
TRBJ1-2 TRBV15 - TRBD1 CATSSDRVVSGYTF TGTGCCACCAGCAGCGACAGGGTGGTGAGTGGCTACACCTTC
TRBJ1-6 TRBV27 - - CASRNWDLVRSYNSPLHF TGTGCCAGCAGGAACTGGGATCTTGTTAGGTCCTATAATTCACCCCTCCACTTT
TRBJ1-4 TRBV28 - - CASSSIRFRVREANEKLFF TGTGCCAGCAGTTCCATACGTTTCAGGGTCAGGGAGGCTAATGAAAAACTGTTTTTT
TRBJ2-6 TRBV18 - - CASSREGSGANVLTF TGTGCCAGCTCACGCGAGGGCTCTGGGGCCAACGTCCTGACTTTC
TRBJ2-7 TRBV7-9 - TRBD2 CASSSRLAGRSEQYF TGTGCCAGCAGCTCCCGACTAGCGGGACGTTCCGAGCAGTACTTC
TRBJ2-5 TRBV4-1 - TRBD1 CASSQQTGAPWETQYF TGCGCCAGCAGCCAACAAACAGGGGCTCCTTGGGAGACCCAGTACTTC
TRBJ1-5 TRBV7-2 - TRBD1 CASSGTDREGWQPQHF TGTGCCAGCAGCGGAACGGACAGGGAAGGTTGGCAGCCCCAGCATTTT
TRBJ1-1 TRBV7-3 - - CASSPSTMNTEAFF TGTGCCAGCAGCCCCTCTACTATGAACACTGAAGCTTTCTTT
TRBJ1-1 TRBV7-2 - TRBD1 CASSLAGTGLLQAFF TGTGCCAGCAGCTTAGCGGGGACAGGCCTGCTCCAAGCTTTCTTT
TRBJ1-4 TRBV2 - TRBD1 CASSDSGTGSEKLFF TGTGCCAGCAGTGATAGTGGGACAGGGAGCGAAAAACTGTTTTTT
TRBJ2-2 TRBV7-9 - - CASSLTGVAGELFF TGTGCCAGCAGCTTAACAGGCGTAGCCGGGGAGCTGTTTTTT
TRBJ2-1 TRBV7-3 - TRBD1 CASSPGQGIYNEQFF TGTGCCAGCAGCCCGGGACAGGGAATCTACAATGAGCAGTTCTTC
TRBJ2-1 TRBV21-1 - - CASSKGLVSVNEQFF TGTGCCAGCAGCAAAGGGCTAGTCTCAGTGAATGAGCAGTTCTTC
TRBJ1-5 TRBV19 once - CASSIKGINQPQHF TGTGCCAGTAGTATTAAGGGGATCAATCAGCCCCAGCATTTT
TRBJ2-5 TRBV10-3 - - CAISESEGGGETQYF TGTGCCATCAGTGAGTCAGAGGGTGGTGGCGAGACCCAGTACTTC
TRBJ2-7 TRBV5-4 once - CASSFGDSYEQYF TGTGCCAGCAGCTTTGGGGATTCCTACGAGCAGTACTTC
TRBJ2-7 TRBV19 - TRBD1 CASSITGGNEQYF TGTGCCAGTAGTATCACAGGGGGCAACGAGCAGTACTTC
TRBJ1-2 TRBV19 - - CASRGLTNYGYTF TGTGCCAGTAGGGGACTGACTAACTATGGCTACACCTTC
TRBJ1-3 TRBV5-5 - - CASSLGVNSGNTIYF TGTGCCAGCAGCTTGGGGGTAAACTCTGGAAACACCATATATTTT
TRBJ1-5 TRBV6-1 - - CASSDQAPGGNQPQHF TGTGCCAGCAGTGATCAAGCGCCAGGGGGCAATCAGCCCCAGCATTTT
TRBJ1-1 TRBV7-8 - TRBD1 CASSLTGTGFTEAFF TGTGCCAGCAGCTTGACCGGGACAGGGTTCACTGAAGCTTTCTTT
TRBJ1-2 TRBV19 - - CASSIAGYGGYTF TGTGCCAGTAGTATAGCGGGGTACGGTGGCTACACCTTC
TRBJ2-1 TRBV27 - TRBD2 CASSPGLTNEQFF TGTGCCAGCAGTCCGGGACTAACTAATGAGCAGTTCTTC
TRBJ2-1 TRBV2 - - CASAQGGTAYNEQFF TGTGCCAGCGCGCAAGGGGGAACTGCCTACAATGAGCAGTTCTTC
TRBJ1-6 TRBV11-2 - - CASSLEDSWYSPLHF TGTGCCAGCAGCTTAGAGGACAGTTGGTATTCACCCCTCCACTTT
TRBJ2-7 TRBV19 - - CASSLRDGSYEQYF TGTGCCAGTAGTCTCCGGGACGGATCATACGAGCAGTACTTC
TRBJ2-2 TRBV4-2 - - CASSPPSGMNTGELFF TGTGCCAGCAGCCCACCATCGGGGATGAACACCGGGGAGCTGTTTTTT